This T cell receptor beta chain was retrieved from a study of shared clonotypes between healthy human individuals. Across the whole study: In total, the donors were two women and three men aged 18 to 49.

TCRdb's table, derived via immunoSEQ multiplex PCR, lists solely in-frame clones and lacks some. The sample lists about 380,000 clones, about 96% occurring once. The donors were adults (healthy and HIV-negative) with no recent acute infections or vaccinations. In CD8 memory, CD45RO+ cells were put together with CCR7-negative CD45RA+ TemRA cells. Sequenced material: memory CD8+ T cells sorted from blood. The subset here: CD45RO+ cells pooled with CCR7-negative TemRA cells. The TCR was taken from a young man in good health.

The CDR3 DNA sequence: TGCGCCAGCAGCTTAGGGGAGGGCAGTAGGGATGAGCAGTTCTTC. Encoded protein: CASSLGEGSRDEQFF. The chain employs TRBV5-1 and TRBJ2-1, with TRBD2 matching 7 bases. The length of the CDR3 is 15 residues. The germline CDR1 and CDR2 sequences are SGHRS and YFSETQ. V gave up 2 bases and J gave up 8 bases; unmatched junction bases: 10.